This TCR beta chain was captured in a study of shared clonotypes between healthy human individuals. Study overall: CD4 naive and CD4 memory each took three plates per donor, while CD8 naive took two and CD8 memory one.

Germline CDR1 is LNHDA and CDR2 is SQIVND (reference sequence). The germline V and J ends were trimmed by 9 bases and 0 bases, with 16 bases remaining between them. The CDR3 contains 15 residues. As concerns this clone: Its cognate antigen is unknown.

Produced via immunoSEQ multiplex PCR; TCRdb's table is partial and in-frame only. The table shows about 1,500,000 clones, with roughly 96% occurring only once. Notes on the study in general: Among several donors, roughly 5% of naive CD4 clonotypes were found in common.

Specimen: naive CD4+ T cells sorted from blood. Noted subset: CD45RA+ positively selected. The TCR was taken from a man under 40 in good health. The chain links TRBV19 to TRBJ2-3, with D possibly TRBD2 on 6 matching bases. CDR3 sequence reads: CASSPRGTSTDTQYF. The CDR3, as DNA: TGTGCCAGCTCCCCTCGGGGGACTAGCACAGATACGCAGTATTTT.